The clone carrying this TCR beta chain turned up a few times. This sample is drawn from a study of blood T cell repertoires in COVID-19. Study-level background: COVID-19 samples collected from the United States, Italy and Spain covered acute and convalescent phases. T cells, B-cell-depleted T cells, or PBMCs supplied cDNA or gDNA.

This CDR3 region has 18 residues. The authors' processing: The assay estimated nucleated cells by amplifying reference gene primers. Assay used: immunoSEQ multiplex PCR; TCRdb lists only in-frame clones, some missing. V and J calls and clone size come straight from that table; D and trimming were deduced from the DNA. The table has roughly 440,000 clones, around 89% seen once; the top ten hold roughly an eighth. Seattle researchers signed up patients amid active infection and tracked them longitudinally. The source material was peripheral blood. This rearrangement joins TRBV21-1 to TRBJ1-6; the table's D gene call, TRBD1, was not cross checked with the DNA. TRBV21-1 is a pseudogene segment. The sequence came from a woman aged 45-59 years with COVID-19, enrolled during active disease. The CDR3 DNA is TGTGCCAGCAGCAACCAAAACCCCGGACAGCTCTATAATTCACCCCTCCACTTT. It codes for CASSNQNPGQLYNSPLHF.